This T cell receptor beta chain was sequenced in a study of T-cell reconstitution after alpha-beta-depleted transplantation in children. This clonotype was found many times. It was with unique molecular identifiers that the TCRbeta library was prepared. TCRdb itself ran the PCR reads through MiXCR, one entry per CDR3 protein. The profile shows 640,000 or so distinct CDR3 sequences, approximately 16% of them singletons. The CDR3 extends over 14 amino acids. Deletions cut 0 bases from V and 6 bases from J, with 9 bases between. Looked up from germline, CDR1 is MNHEY and CDR2 is SVGAGI. This clonotype originated in a human donor who donated a stem cell graft to a child with acute myeloid leukemia. The chain recombines TRBV6-5 with TRBJ2-1, with D unresolved. Source: PBMCs from the stem cell graft donor, taken from the stem cell graft. The CDR3 reads CASSYSYESNEQFF. CDR3 DNA: TGTGCCAGCAGTTACTCGTACGAGTCCAATGAGCAGTTCTTC.